This T cell receptor (beta chain) was recorded in a study of cytomegalovirus exposure and HLA in healthy donors. Study-wide findings and caveats: The tendency of first-cohort TCR clusters to co-occur in the 120 or so validation repertoires emerged from a later analysis. Cytomegalovirus-associated TCR beta chains were listed, numbering some 150.

This CDR3 contains 15 residues. Germline values: CDR1 SGHAT, CDR2 FQNNGV. V lost 2 bases and J lost 6; bases outside the gene matches: 3. Points on this clone: The target antigen is unknown.

Repertoires were generated with immunoSEQ multiplex PCR, while TCRdb's copy carries only in-frame clones and drops some. The data contain around 150,000 clones, 75% to 95% of them singletons. The receptor comes from a woman younger than 30 in good health and CMV-seropositive. The chain links TRBV11-2 to TRBJ2-2; TRBD1 aligns across 10 bases. Sequenced sample: PBMCs. CDR3 protein: CASSLRDRGAGELFF. The CDR3 coding sequence is TGTGCCAGCAGCTTACGGGACAGGGGAGCCGGGGAGCTGTTTTTT.